A single sample gave rise to the 23 T cell receptor beta chains below, sequenced in a study of blood T cells in healthy people across ages. A J-beta primer mix and a sample-barcoded 5' primer were used in a second PCR of roughly 6 to 12 cycles. Each CDR3 protein is one row after TCRdb ran MiXCR on the 5' RACE reads. This sample yields hundreds of thousands of distinct CDR3 sequences, of which roughly 43% are seen a single time; 20% to 25% belongs to the top ten. Material: blood. The receptors originated from an elderly man in good health.

This clonotype was recorded a few times. The chain couples TRBV9 to TRBJ2-3, with D possibly being TRBD2 (6 bases). Germline values: CDR1 SGDLS, CDR2 YYNGEE. V lost 1 base to trimming and J lost 5 bases, with 11 bases between them. This CDR3 is 14 amino acids long. CDR3 coding DNA: TGTGCCAGCAGCGTACAACTAGCAAGAGATACGCAGTATTTT. Translation gives CASSVQLARDTQYF.

V and J are TRBV11-1 and TRBJ2-7; TRBD2 might be the D (6 bases). The length of the CDR3 is 17 residues. Trimming left V 3 bases short and J 4 bases short, with 22 bases between. Per the germline V gene, CDR1 is SGHAT and CDR2 is FQDESV (reference sequence). Written as DNA, the CDR3 is TGTGCCAGCAGCTTCGGTCCAGTACTAGCAGAAGCGTACGAGCAGTACTTC. Translated: CASSFGPVLAEAYEQYF. The variable domain in full, completed from reference TRBV11-1 and TRBJ2-7, reads EAEVAQSPRYKITEKSQAVAFWCDPISGHATLYWYRQILGQGPELLVQFQDESVVDDSQLPKDRFSAERLKGVDSTLKIQPAELGDSAMYLCASSFGPVLAEAYEQYFGPGTRLTVT.

The chain combines TRBV6-6 with TRBJ2-7; perhaps TRBD2 as D (6 bases). V was shortened by 10 bases and J by 1 base, with 14 bases between the two germline ends. This CDR3 is 13 amino acids long. The V gene's germline CDR1 is MNHNY and CDR2 SVGAGI (reference sequence). The CDR3 DNA follows: TGTGCCACCCGGGACTGGAGATCCTACGAGCAGTACTTC. Its protein product is CATRDWRSYEQYF.

This clonotype has more than one count but fewer than ten. The CDR3 loop reads CSAAGTSGRANEQFF. The CDR3 DNA sequence: TGCAGTGCTGCCGGGACTAGCGGGAGGGCCAATGAGCAGTTCTTC. The chain links TRBV20-1 to TRBJ2-1; 16 bases map to TRBD2. CDR1 and CDR2 (germline): DFQATT, SNEGSKA (reference sequence). The V gene end was trimmed by 5 bases and the J gene end by 6 bases; junction bases not matched to a gene: 4. The CDR3 runs 15 residues.

This clonotype was seen a single time. This sequence joins TRBV7-2 and TRBJ2-3; D remains ambiguous. Germline lookup yields CDR1 SGHTA and CDR2 FQGNSA. V gave up 5 bases and J gave up 1 base, with 10 bases separating them. This CDR3 spans 14 amino acids. CDR3 region: CASSVHRGTDTQYF. The CDR3 DNA reads TGTGCCAGCAGCGTACATCGGGGCACAGATACGCAGTATTTT.

This clonotype was seen only a few times. The chain combines TRBV3-1 with TRBJ2-5; TRBD2 agrees at 7 bases. J lost 5 bases, V lost 4 bases, and 10 bases had no gene match. The V gene's germline CDR1 is LGHDT and CDR2 YNNKEL (reference sequence). This CDR3 is built from 15 residues. CDR3: CASSPWTRARETQYF. CDR3 DNA sequence: TGTGCCAGCAGCCCTTGGACTAGAGCTCGTGAGACCCAGTACTTC.

In this sample, this clonotype turned up a few times. The V gene is TRBV7-9, the J gene TRBJ1-2; D gene uncertain. V lost 4 bases and J lost 4, with 13 bases in between. Germline V gene lookup returns CDR1 SEHNR and CDR2 FQNEAQ (reference sequence). The CDR3 extends over 14 amino acids. CDR3 in DNA: TGTGCCAGCAGCTCTAGGACGGCTAGCTATGGCTACACCTTC. The encoded protein is CASSSRTASYGYTF.

The V gene is TRBV4-3, the J gene TRBJ1-6, with 11 bases lining up with TRBD1. The CDR3 totals 16 residues. Looked up from germline, CDR1 is LGHNA and CDR2 is YSLEER. V shed 0 bases and J 9 bases; nucleotides not matched to a gene: 4. This CDR3 reads CASSQDRDRGSSPLHF. In nucleotides, the CDR3 is TGCGCCAGCAGCCAAGATCGGGACAGGGGGTCTTCACCCCTCCACTTT.

The chain has TRBV24-1 and TRBJ2-5, with 12 bases aligning to TRBD2. Trimming removed 5 bases from V and 4 bases from J; junction bases left unmatched: 10. CDR3 length: 17 residues. Germline V gene sequence: CDR1 KGHDR, CDR2 SFDVKD. The CDR3 reads CATSATGLAGSGETQYF. The CDR3 nucleotides are TGTGCCACCAGTGCCACCGGACTAGCGGGATCAGGAGAGACCCAGTACTTC.

J is TRBJ2-5 and V is TRBV20-1; D uncertain. The CDR3 runs 12 residues. Per the germline V gene, CDR1 is DFQATT and CDR2 is SNEGSKA (reference sequence). V shed 3 bases and J shed 2 bases, with 7 bases lying between them. The CDR3 protein is CSASYEQETQYF. The CDR3 DNA reads TGCAGTGCTAGCTACGAGCAAGAGACCCAGTACTTC.

The chain uses TRBV9 and TRBJ2-4; D is uncertain. The DNA end is more similar to TRBJ2-7, so the J call may be wrong. CDR3 length: 15 amino acids. Germline V CDR1 and CDR2: SGDLS, YYNGEE. CDR3 nucleotide sequence: TGTGCCAGCAGCGTAGATGTAAGGGTCCTCGACGAGCAGTACTTC. Its protein product is CASSVDVRVLDEQYF.

The chain links TRBV7-3 to TRBJ2-2; 7 bases are shared with TRBD2. The CDR3 is made up of 13 amino acids. V trimming: 6 bases; J trimming: 7 bases; junction bases outside the gene matches: 5. From germline, CDR1 is SGHTA and CDR2 FQGTGA. The DNA for the CDR3 is TGTGCCAGCAGACGGGGGGAGGGCGGGGAGCTGTTTTTT. The encoded protein is CASRRGEGGELFF.

This clonotype has a handful of counts. The rearrangement uses TRBV28 and TRBJ2-1; 11 bases agree with TRBD2. The germline gives CDR1 MDHEN, CDR2 SYDVKM. Trimming removed 7 bases from V and 7 bases from J; junction bases left unmatched: 9. The CDR3 is 15 amino acids. In DNA form, the CDR3 reads TGTGCCAGCACCCAACTAGCGGGAGCAAAGAATGAGCAGTTCTTC. Translating it yields CASTQLAGAKNEQFF.

This sequence joins TRBV29-1 and TRBJ2-2; D remains unclear. Germline values: CDR1 SQVTM, CDR2 ANQGSEA. The CDR3 has 12 residues. The V and J ends lost 5 bases and 5 bases respectively, with 9 bases between them. The CDR3 DNA sequence: TGCAGCGTTTTGGTTCGGACCGGGGAGCTGTTTTTT. This sequence encodes CSVLVRTGELFF.

The chain links TRBV6-5 to TRBJ1-1, with D tentatively TRBD1 (6 bases). In germline, CDR1 is MNHEY, CDR2 SVGAGI. The CDR3 loop spans 14 amino acids. V shed 6 bases and J shed 5 bases, with 16 bases lying between them. In nucleotides, the CDR3 is TGTGCCAGCAGCCGGAACAGGGTGACAACTGAAGCTTTCTTT. Its translation: CASSRNRVTTEAFF.

This clonotype was counted only a few times. The chain recombines TRBV29-1 with TRBJ1-2, with TRBD1 as a possible D gene (5 bases). Trimming removed 7 bases at V and 2 bases at J, with 17 bases between. Germline V gene data show CDR1 as SQVTM and CDR2 as ANQGSEA. CDR3 size: 14 residues. The CDR3 DNA sequence: TGCAGCGCGTCTTCCGGGGCCTCGAACTATGGCTACACCTTC. Translating gives CSASSGASNYGYTF.

DNA of the CDR3: TGCGCCAGCAGCTTGGTGGGTAGCGGGATTTTCGATGAGACCCAGTACTTC. Amino acids: CASSLVGSGIFDETQYF. This chain uses TRBV5-1 with TRBJ2-7; 8 nucleotides agree with TRBD2. The DNA end is a closer match to TRBJ2-5, so the J assignment may be wrong. There are 17 residues in the CDR3. CDR1 is SGHRS, CDR2 YFSETQ, per germline.

In this sample, this clonotype turned up a few times. The chain links TRBV28 to TRBJ1-1; D unclear. V was trimmed by 3 bases and J by 4 bases, leaving 9 bases between them. This CDR3 comprises 13 residues. CDR1 is MDHEN, CDR2 SYDVKM, per germline. CDR3 bases: TGTGCCAGCAGTTTGGAACGGATCACTGAAGCTTTCTTT. It is translated as CASSLERITEAFF.

This chain uses TRBV6-6 with TRBJ1-5; 7 positions agree with TRBD1. V was clipped by 5 bases and J by 3 bases; unmatched bases: 4. The length of the CDR3 is 14 residues. CDR1 MNHNY and CDR2 SVGAGI come from the germline V gene (reference sequence). The CDR3 DNA reads as TGTGCCAGCAGTCACGACAGGGCCAATCAGCCCCAGCATTTT. Translation: CASSHDRANQPQHF.

This clonotype was observed many times. The V call is TRBV6-6, the J call TRBJ1-5; weak D call: TRBD1 (5 bases). CDR3 length: 12 residues. Germline loops: CDR1 MNHNY, CDR2 SVGAGI (reference sequence). Trimming left V 8 bases short and J 4 bases short, with 9 bases between. The CDR3 bases are TGTGCCAGCGGGACCCAGAATCAGCCCCAGCATTTT. Translating gives CASGTQNQPQHF.

The chain carries TRBV20-1 and TRBJ2-5, with TRBD1 matching 7 bases. The trim removed 7 bases at V and 0 bases at J, leaving 2 bases unmatched. The germline V gene encodes CDR1 DFQATT and CDR2 SNEGSKA (reference sequence). The CDR3 loop spans 12 amino acids. The chain's CDR3 is CSGGTDQETQYF. The CDR3 DNA sequence: TGCAGTGGGGGGACAGACCAAGAGACCCAGTACTTC.

The rearrangement links TRBV18 to TRBJ2-5; D possibly matches TRBD1 or TRBD2 (5 bases each). Trimming removed 2 bases from V and 3 bases from J, with 13 bases in between. Germline assignment: CDR1 KGHSH and CDR2 LQKENI. The CDR3 is 15 amino acids. The CDR3 region is CASSPTRDGKETQYF. Written as DNA, the CDR3 is TGTGCCAGCTCACCAACACGGGACGGCAAAGAGACCCAGTACTTC.

This clonotype occurred a few times. The gene calls are TRBV4-1 and TRBJ2-4; D unresolved. V was clipped by 0 bases and J by 7 bases, with 7 bases between them. CDR3 length: 13 residues. Germline CDR1 and CDR2: MGHRA and YSYEKL. The CDR3 region has the DNA TGCGCCAGCAGCCAAGATATACGGAACATTCAGTACTTC. This gives the protein CASSQDIRNIQYF.